Listed below are T cell receptor beta chains from one sample, sequenced in a study of T cells expressing NK-cell markers. TCRdb reanalyzed the 5' RACE reads and collapses them to one entry per CDR3 protein, without DNA. The specimen's table records around 7,500 distinct CDR3 sequences. The specimen sequenced was blood T cells: a sorted CD56 or NKG2C T cell subset, CD4+ or CD8+ T cells, or bulk PBMC T cells (not recorded which). Receptors originate from a man in his late teens or twenties in good health. Each CDR3 is given with its conserved first and last residue. The order of the fields is J gene, clone size, V gene, CDR3 protein. Rows may omit the clone size; those that give it use once, few, many or a size class.

TRBJ2-5,medium-sized,TRBV28,CASSLIAGVGETQYF
TRBJ2-1,medium-sized,TRBV25-1,CASSAPPGVNSYNEQFF
TRBJ2-1,.,TRBV7-9,CASSPSRGHEQFF
TRBJ1-3,medium-sized,TRBV6-5,CASRWTSTPNTIYF
TRBJ2-3,.,TRBV15,CATSRLNTQYF
TRBJ2-5,medium-sized,TRBV7-9,CASSPGQNQETQYF
TRBJ2-5,.,TRBV5-1,CASSQGNSRQETQYF
TRBJ2-1,medium-sized,TRBV5-1,CASSLGDNEQFF
TRBJ2-5,.,TRBV7-2,CASSLVPSEETQYF
TRBJ2-1,.,TRBV4-1,CASSQVGRQTYNEQFF
TRBJ2-3,medium-sized,TRBV11-2,CASSSIGTLGTDTQYF
TRBJ1-5,.,TRBV7-9,CASSSGQYNQPQHF
TRBJ2-3,.,TRBV20-1,CSATGLAASTDTQYF
TRBJ2-5,.,TRBV14,CASSPGTQETQYF
TRBJ2-2,.,TRBV11-2,CASSPGLSTGELFF
TRBJ2-7,.,TRBV3-1,CASSPAGGRNHEQYF
TRBJ2-3,medium-sized,TRBV7-2,CASSRNRGQGTDTQYF
TRBJ2-5,.,TRBV9,CASTVYSGLQETQYF
TRBJ1-2,.,TRBV13,CASSFTGDNYGYTF
TRBJ2-3,.,TRBV12-3/TRBV12-4,CASRPGLAGDGDTQYF
TRBJ2-2,medium-sized,TRBV6-1,CASRIAGELFF
TRBJ2-2,.,TRBV7-9,CAAKQGATGELFF
TRBJ1-5,medium-sized,TRBV3-1,CASSAGTGSRQPQHF
TRBJ1-1,.,TRBV5-1,CASSEYRDTEAFF
TRBJ2-2,.,TRBV24-1,CATSDYRTLTGELFF
TRBJ1-1,medium-sized,TRBV2,CASKTANTEAFF
TRBJ1-1,.,TRBV6-2/TRBV6-3,CASSLGAGEAFF
TRBJ2-5,.,TRBV20-1,CSSSGLQETQYF
TRBJ2-5,.,TRBV2,CASSERQLETQYF
TRBJ2-7,.,TRBV9,CASSVGAGSTYEQYF
TRBJ1-2,medium-sized,TRBV6-5,CASSSGQQLYYGYTF
TRBJ1-1,.,TRBV6-2/TRBV6-3,CASSYSGGNTEAFF
TRBJ1-2,medium-sized,TRBV20-1,CSARDNPGTYGYTF
TRBJ1-2,.,TRBV6-5,CATQKDGGRVGYTF
TRBJ1-4,medium-sized,TRBV27,CASSPGHGRGNEKLFF
TRBJ1-5,.,TRBV27,CASSPRQVGNQPQHF
TRBJ2-5,medium-sized,TRBV20-1,CSARDPGAGRETQYF